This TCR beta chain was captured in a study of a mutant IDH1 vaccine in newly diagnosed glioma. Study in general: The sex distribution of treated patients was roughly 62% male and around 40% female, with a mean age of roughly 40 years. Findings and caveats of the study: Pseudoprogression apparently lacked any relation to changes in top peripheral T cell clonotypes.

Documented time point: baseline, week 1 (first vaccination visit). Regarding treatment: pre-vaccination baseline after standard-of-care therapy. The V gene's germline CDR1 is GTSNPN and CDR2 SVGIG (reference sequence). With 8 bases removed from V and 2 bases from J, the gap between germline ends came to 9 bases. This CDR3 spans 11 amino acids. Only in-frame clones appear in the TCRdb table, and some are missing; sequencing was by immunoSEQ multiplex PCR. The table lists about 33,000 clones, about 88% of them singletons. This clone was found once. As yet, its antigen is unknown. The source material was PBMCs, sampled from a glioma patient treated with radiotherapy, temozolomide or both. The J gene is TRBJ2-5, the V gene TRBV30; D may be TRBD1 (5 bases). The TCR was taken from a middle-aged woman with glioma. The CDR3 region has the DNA TGTGCCGCGAAGGGGCAAGAGACCCAGTACTTC. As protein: CAAKGQETQYF. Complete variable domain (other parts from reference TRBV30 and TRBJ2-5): SQTIHQWPATLVQPVGSPLSLECTVEGTSNPNLYWYRQAAGRGLQLLFYSVGIGQISSEVPQNLSASRPQDRQFILSSKKLLLSDSGFYLCAAKGQETQYFGPGTRLLVL.